This paragraph reports one T cell receptor beta chain. What it binds is unknown. The record originates from a study of T cells in Graves' hyperthyroidism and ophthalmopathy. Each diagnosis was grounded in clinical symptoms, serum thyroxine and TRAb, thyroid ultrasound, and orbital computed tomography. The CDR3 spans 15 residues. Germline CDR1 is SGHVS and CDR2 is FQNEAQ. Trimming shortened V by 2 bases and J by 6 bases, and 14 bases separated the two germline ends. TCR beta CDR3 regions were amplified from RNA transcripts. Researchers ran a first-round RT-PCR on the TCR CDR3 using the HTBI primer set. TCRdb re-derived calls from the multiplex PCR reads in MiXCR, one entry per CDR3 protein. The repertoire has 540,000 or so distinct CDR3 sequences, 46% of them found once; the top ten carry around 17%. General study points: Ophthalmopathy and stable hyperthyroidism were separated by a 13 V-J model. Ophthalmopathy prediction by the model preceded onset by a median approximately six months. Among thyroid clonotypes expanded above 0.001, most also appeared in blood.

This receptor was taken from an adult woman with Graves' disease, either hyperthyroidism or ophthalmopathy (not recorded which). The source material was peripheral blood or thyroid tissue (not recorded which). The chain carries TRBV7-8 and TRBJ1-5, with D maybe TRBD1 (5 bases). CDR3 region: CASSLRGGSIQPQHF. In DNA form, the CDR3 reads TGTGCCAGCAGCTTAAGGGGAGGGTCCATTCAGCCCCAGCATTTT.